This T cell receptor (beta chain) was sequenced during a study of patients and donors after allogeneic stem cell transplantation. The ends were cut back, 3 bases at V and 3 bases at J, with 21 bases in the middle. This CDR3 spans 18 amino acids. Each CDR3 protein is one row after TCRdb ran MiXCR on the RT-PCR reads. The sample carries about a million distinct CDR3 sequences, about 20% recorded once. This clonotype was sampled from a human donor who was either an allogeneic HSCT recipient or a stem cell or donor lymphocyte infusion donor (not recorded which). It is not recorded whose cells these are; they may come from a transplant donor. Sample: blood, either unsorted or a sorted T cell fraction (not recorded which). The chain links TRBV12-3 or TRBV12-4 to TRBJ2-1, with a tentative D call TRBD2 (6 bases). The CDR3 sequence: CASSFDGYAGSDYNEQFF. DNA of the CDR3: TGTGCCAGCAGTTTCGACGGTTACGCGGGGTCTGACTACAATGAGCAGTTCTTC.